This T cell receptor beta chain is drawn from a study of T cells of healthy individuals. The CDR3 is 11 amino acids. Trimming took off 4 bases at V and 11 bases at J, with 11 bases between the two ends. CDR1 is LNHDA and CDR2 is SQIVND in the germline V gene (reference sequence). From the 5' RACE reads, TCRdb called clonotypes with MiXCR, one entry per CDR3 protein. This sample has tens of thousands of distinct CDR3 sequences, with approximately 15% found just once. This sequence was found in a human donor in good health. The chain uses TRBV19 and TRBJ1-1; D remains ambiguous. The CDR3 DNA reads as TGTGCCAGTAGTACCCGGGAATCGGCTTTCTTT. Translating it yields CASSTRESAFF.